This TCR beta chain was recorded in a study of T cell changes during pregnancy in multiple sclerosis. Sequencing used immunoSEQ multiplex PCR; TCRdb keeps in-frame clones, though not all of them. The data show tens of thousands of clones, with 92% seen just once and roughly 0.2% held by the top ten. Looked up from germline, CDR1 is SGHTA and CDR2 is FQGNSA. CDR3 length: 15 amino acids. Trimming cost V 2 bases and J 0 bases; bases outside gene matches: 2. Sequences were derived from CD4+ T cells from peripheral blood mononuclear cells, sampled in the second trimester of pregnancy. The receptor was derived from a female donor with multiple sclerosis, enrolled in a pregnancy study. The rearrangement links TRBV7-2 to TRBJ2-3; TRBD2 agrees at 7 bases. CDR3: CASSLIGGSTDTQYF. As DNA, the CDR3 is TGTGCCAGCAGCTTAATCGGGGGGAGCACAGATACGCAGTATTTT.